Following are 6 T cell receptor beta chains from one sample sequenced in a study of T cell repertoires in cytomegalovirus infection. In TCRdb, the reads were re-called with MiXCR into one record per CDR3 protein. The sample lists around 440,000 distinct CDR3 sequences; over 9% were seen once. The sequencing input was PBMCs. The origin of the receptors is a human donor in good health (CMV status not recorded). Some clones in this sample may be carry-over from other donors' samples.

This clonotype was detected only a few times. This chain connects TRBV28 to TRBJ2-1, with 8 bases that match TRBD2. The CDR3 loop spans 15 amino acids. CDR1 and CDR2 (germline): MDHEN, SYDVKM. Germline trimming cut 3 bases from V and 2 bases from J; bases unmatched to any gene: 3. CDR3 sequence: CASSFGREAYNEQFF. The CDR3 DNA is TGTGCCAGCAGTTTCGGGCGGGAGGCCTACAATGAGCAGTTCTTC.

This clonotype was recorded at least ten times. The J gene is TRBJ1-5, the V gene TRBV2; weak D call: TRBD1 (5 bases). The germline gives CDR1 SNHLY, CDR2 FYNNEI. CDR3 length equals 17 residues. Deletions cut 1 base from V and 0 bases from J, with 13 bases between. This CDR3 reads CASSEGQGRFSNQPQHF. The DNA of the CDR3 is TGTGCCAGCAGTGAAGGGCAGGGCCGGTTTAGCAATCAGCCCCAGCATTTT.

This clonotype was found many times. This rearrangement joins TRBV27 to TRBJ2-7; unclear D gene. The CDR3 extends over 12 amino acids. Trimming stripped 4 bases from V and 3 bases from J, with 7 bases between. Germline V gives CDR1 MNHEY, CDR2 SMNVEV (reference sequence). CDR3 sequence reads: CASSSSVYEQYF. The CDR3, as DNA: TGTGCCAGCAGTTCCAGCGTCTACGAGCAGTACTTC.

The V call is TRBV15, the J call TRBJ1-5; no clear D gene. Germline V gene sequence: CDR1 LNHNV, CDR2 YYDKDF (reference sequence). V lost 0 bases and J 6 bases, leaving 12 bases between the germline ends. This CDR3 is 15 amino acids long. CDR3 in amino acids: CATSRDRSESQPQHF. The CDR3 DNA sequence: TGTGCCACCAGCAGAGATCGCTCAGAAAGTCAGCCCCAGCATTTT.

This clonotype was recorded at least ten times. CDR3 loop: CASSPRVATNEKLFF. In DNA, the CDR3 is TGTGCCAGCAGCCCCAGGGTGGCCACTAATGAAAAACTGTTTTTT. This chain joins TRBV7-2 and TRBJ1-4; D is possibly TRBD1 (5 bases). The CDR3 is 15 residues long. The germline CDR1 and CDR2 sequences are SGHTA and FQGNSA. The V gene lost 5 bases and the J gene lost 2 bases, with 12 bases spanning the gap.

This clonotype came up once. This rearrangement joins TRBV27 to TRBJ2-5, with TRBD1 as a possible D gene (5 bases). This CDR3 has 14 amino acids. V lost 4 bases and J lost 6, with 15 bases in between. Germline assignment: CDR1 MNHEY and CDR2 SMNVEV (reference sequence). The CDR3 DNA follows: TGTGCCAGCAGTTGGGGCCCCCCTGGGAAGACCCAGTACTTC. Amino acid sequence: CASSWGPPGKTQYF.